Listed below are T cell receptor beta chains from one sample, sequenced in a study of identifying expanded T cells in peripheral blood. This table comes from immunoSEQ multiplex PCR, and its TCRdb copy is limited to in-frame clones, with some not included. In the table there are around 94,000 clones, 70% to 90% of which are singletons. Sequencing was performed on blood. These receptors were obtained from a person aged 18 to 70 in good health. Each CDR3 is given with its conserved first and last residue. The D gene is left open where the match is weak. Clone size, where shown, is once, few, many, or a class for clones that have expanded.

>-|-|TRBJ1-1|TRBV6-1
TGTGCCAGCCAGAGGACTAACACTGAAGCTTTCTTT
CASQRTNTEAFF
>TRBD1|-|TRBJ1-1|TRBV7-6
TGTGCCAGCAGCCGTTCGGGGACAGGCGGGGACACTGAAGCTTTCTTT
CASSRSGTGGDTEAFF
>-|-|TRBJ2-3|TRBV5-8
TGTGCCAGCAGCTTTTTACAGGGCACAGATACGCAGTATTTT
CASSFLQGTDTQYF
>-|-|TRBJ2-7|TRBV7-8
TGTGCCAGCAGCTTACCGGGACTGAATCCCTACGAGCAGTACTTC
CASSLPGLNPYEQYF
>-|-|TRBJ2-5|TRBV5-1
TGCGCCAGCAGCGTGTCGACTAGACGGTACCAAGAGACCCAGTACTTC
CASSVSTRRYQETQYF
>-|-|TRBJ2-3|TRBV2
TGTGCCAGCACTACGGGACGCTCGAGGAGGAATACGCAGTATTTT
CASTTGRSRRNTQYF
>-|-|TRBJ2-2|TRBV29-1
TGCAGCGTCTCATTGGGAGGCACCGGGGAGCTGTTTTTT
CSVSLGGTGELFF
>-|-|TRBJ2-5|TRBV30
TGTGCCTGGAGTCGCCGGCCCCAAGAGACCCAGTACTTC
CAWSRRPQETQYF
>-|-|TRBJ1-1|TRBV15
TGTGCCACCAGCAGAGATTATCAGGGAACTGAAGCTTTCTTT
CATSRDYQGTEAFF
>TRBD1|-|TRBJ2-7|TRBV4-1
TGCGCCAGCAGCCAACGGACAGGGGGTAGGGACGAGCAGTACTTC
CASSQRTGGRDEQYF
>-|-|TRBJ1-4|TRBV5-1
TGCGCCAGCAGCTTCGACGGGCAGGGCAGGAGACTGTTTTTT
CASSFDGQGRRLFF
>-|-|TRBJ1-3|TRBV21-1
TGTGCCAGCAGACCAAAAAGGAGAACCAAAGTTGGAAACACCATATATTTT
CASRPKRRTKVGNTIYF
>-|-|TRBJ1-1|TRBV27
TGTGCCAGCAGTTACTGGCCCCTGGAGACTGAAGCTTTCTTT
CASSYWPLETEAFF
>-|-|TRBJ2-5|TRBV9
TGTGCCAGCAGCGAGAGGAGTAGCGCGTCACAAGAGACCCAGTACTTC
CASSERSSASQETQYF
>-|few|TRBJ2-2|TRBV4-3
TGCGCCAGCAGCCAACGTACCGGGGAGCTGTTTTTT
CASSQRTGELFF